Included here is one T cell receptor beta chain sequence, with context. Measured with immunoSEQ multiplex PCR; TCRdb has only the in-frame clones, and not every one. This table has around 170,000 clones, 88% appearing once. The data originate from a study of control samples from healthy donors and cancer patients. Trimming stripped 8 bases from V and 10 bases from J, with 24 bases between. The CDR3 loop spans 15 amino acids. From germline, CDR1 is KGHSH and CDR2 LQKENI. This TCR was sampled from a woman aged 25 to 45 in good health. The sequencing input was blood. This chain connects TRBV18 to TRBJ2-1; D unresolved. The CDR3 sequence: CASRARPSPESEQFF. As DNA, the CDR3 is TGTGCCAGCCGGGCGAGGCCGAGTCCCGAGAGCGAGCAGTTCTTC.